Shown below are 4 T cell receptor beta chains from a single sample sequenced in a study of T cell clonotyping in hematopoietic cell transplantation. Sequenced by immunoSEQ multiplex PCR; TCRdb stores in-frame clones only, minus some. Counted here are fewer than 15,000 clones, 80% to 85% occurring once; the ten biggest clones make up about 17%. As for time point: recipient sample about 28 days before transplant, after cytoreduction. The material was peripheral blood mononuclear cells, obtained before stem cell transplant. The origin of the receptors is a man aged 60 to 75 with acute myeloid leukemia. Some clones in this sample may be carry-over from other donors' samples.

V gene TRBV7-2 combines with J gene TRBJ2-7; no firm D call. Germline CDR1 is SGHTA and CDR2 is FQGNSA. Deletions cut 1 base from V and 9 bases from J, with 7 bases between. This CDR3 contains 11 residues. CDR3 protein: CASSLEVTQYF. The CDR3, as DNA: TGTGCCAGCAGCTTAGAGGTCACGCAGTACTTC.

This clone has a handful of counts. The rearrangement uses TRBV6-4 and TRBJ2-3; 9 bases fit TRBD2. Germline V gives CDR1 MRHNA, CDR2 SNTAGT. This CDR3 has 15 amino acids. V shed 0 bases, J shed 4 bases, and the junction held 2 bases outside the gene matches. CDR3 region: CASSDSAGGPDTQYF. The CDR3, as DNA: TGTGCCAGCAGTGACTCTGCGGGGGGGCCAGATACGCAGTATTTT.

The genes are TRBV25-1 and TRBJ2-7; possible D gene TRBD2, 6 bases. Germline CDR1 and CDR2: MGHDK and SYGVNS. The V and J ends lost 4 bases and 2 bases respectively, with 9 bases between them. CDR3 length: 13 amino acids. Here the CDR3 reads CASSGDLTYEQYF. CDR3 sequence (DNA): TGTGCCAGCAGTGGGGACTTGACCTACGAGCAGTACTTC.

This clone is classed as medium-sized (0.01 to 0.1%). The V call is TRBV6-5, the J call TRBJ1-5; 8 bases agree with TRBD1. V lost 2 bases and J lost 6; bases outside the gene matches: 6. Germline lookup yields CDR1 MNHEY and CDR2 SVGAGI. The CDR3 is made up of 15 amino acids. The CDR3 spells CASSYSQGAAQPQHF. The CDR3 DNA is TGTGCCAGCAGTTACAGTCAGGGGGCGGCTCAGCCCCAGCATTTT.